These 17 T cell receptor beta chains came from one sample sequenced in a study of cytomegalovirus exposure and HLA in healthy donors. PCR used 60 Vbeta primers and 13 Jbeta primers. Clones were read by immunoSEQ multiplex PCR, and TCRdb kept only the in-frame ones, dropping some. The sample includes roughly 190,000 clones, about 86% of them seen just once. Sequencing was carried out using PBMCs. The receptor set was obtained from a man aged 40-49 years in good health and CMV-seropositive.

The chain links TRBV5-1 to TRBJ2-1; D might be TRBD2 (6 bases). The germline V gene has CDR1 SGHRS and CDR2 YFSETQ. Trimming removed 5 bases from V and 3 bases from J, with 18 bases in between. This CDR3 has 16 residues. In DNA form, the CDR3 reads TGCGCCAGCAGATCCAGGGAGGAGTCCCACTACAATGAGCAGTTCTTC. Protein: CASRSREESHYNEQFF.

The V gene is TRBV18, the J gene TRBJ2-7; the match to TRBD2 covers 11 bases. CDR3 length: 16 residues. Germline CDR1 reads KGHSH; CDR2 reads LQKENI. V shed 0 bases, J shed 3 bases, and the junction held 4 bases outside the gene matches. The CDR3 spells CASSPPLLAGGYEQYF. CDR3 coding DNA: TGTGCCAGCTCACCACCGTTGCTAGCGGGAGGCTACGAGCAGTACTTC.

The gene calls are TRBV18 and TRBJ1-5; D possibly corresponds to TRBD1 (5 bases). CDR1 KGHSH and CDR2 LQKENI come from the germline V gene. The CDR3 loop spans 15 amino acids. V gave up 1 base and J gave up 2 bases, with 9 bases separating them. CDR3 in amino acids: CASSPQGKRNQPQHF. The CDR3, as DNA: TGTGCCAGCTCACCACAGGGGAAGCGCAATCAGCCCCAGCATTTT.

This clone was detected a few times. The chain carries TRBV11-2 and TRBJ1-2; no clear D gene. The V gene lost 2 bases and the J gene lost 5 bases, with 18 bases spanning the gap. Germline V gene data show CDR1 as SGHAT and CDR2 as FQNNGV. The length of the CDR3 is 16 residues. The CDR3 DNA follows: TGTGCCAGCAGCTTATTGTCGGCAGGTTCTGGGTATGGCTACACCTTC. It encodes CASSLLSAGSGYGYTF.

The rearrangement joins TRBV12-5 to TRBJ2-3, with D unclear. In germline, CDR1 is LGHNT, CDR2 FRNRAP. Trimming shortened V by 5 bases and J by 5 bases, and 14 bases separated the two germline ends. The CDR3 has 14 amino acids. CDR3 residues: CASGPWAPGDTQYF. CDR3 sequence (DNA): TGTGCTAGTGGTCCCTGGGCCCCCGGAGATACGCAGTATTTT. Using reference TRBV12-5 and TRBJ2-3 for the parts outside the CDR3, the full variable domain is DARVTQTPRHKVTEMGQEVTMRCQPILGHNTVFWYRQTMMQGLELLAYFRNRAPLDDSGMPKDRFSAEMPDATLATLKIQPSEPRDSAVYFCASGPWAPGDTQYFGPGTRLTVL.

The chain recombines TRBV27 with TRBJ2-2; TRBD2 matches at 7 bases. Germline V lookup: CDR1 MNHEY, CDR2 SMNVEV (reference sequence). The CDR3 is 15 amino acids. After removal of 3 bases from V and 6 bases from J, the junction contained 7 bases not matched to a gene. The CDR3 spells CASSLLAGASGELFF. The CDR3 DNA sequence: TGTGCCAGCAGTTTGCTCGCGGGAGCTTCCGGGGAGCTGTTTTTT.

Details on this clone: A read error may produce the germline difference seen at one junction end. The chain couples TRBV7-7 to TRBJ1-1; D gene uncertain. The CDR3 is 13 amino acids. Germline loops: CDR1 SSHAT, CDR2 FNYEAQ (reference sequence). The CDR3 here is CASSSDKNTEAFF. CDR3 nucleotide sequence: TGTGCTAGCAGCTCCGACAAGAACACTGAAGCTTTCTTT.

This clone showed up just a few times. V gene TRBV19 combines with J gene TRBJ1-1, with 8 bases fitting TRBD1. This CDR3 spans 16 amino acids. Trimming cost V 3 bases and J 6 bases; bases outside gene matches: 12. Germline CDR1 is LNHDA and CDR2 is SQIVND (reference sequence). Written as DNA, the CDR3 is TGTGCCAGTAGTATCTTAGCCGGACAGGGTAAGGCTGAAGCTTTCTTT. Translating it yields CASSILAGQGKAEAFF.

The V call is TRBV6-5, the J call TRBJ1-5; unclear D gene. The germline V gene has CDR1 MNHEY and CDR2 SVGAGI. CDR3 length: 13 residues. The germline V and J ends were trimmed by 0 bases and 6 bases, with 6 bases remaining between them. CDR3 nucleotides: TGTGCCAGCAGTTACTCGAGTGGTCAGCCCCAGCATTTT. It specifies CASSYSSGQPQHF.

This clone was detected once. V usage is TRBV5-1 and J usage is TRBJ1-4, with D perhaps TRBD1 (5 bases). CDR1 and CDR2 from the germline V gene are SGHRS and YFSETQ. The V end lost 1 base, the J end lost 3 bases, and 7 bases lay between the germline ends. The CDR3 runs 14 residues. DNA of the CDR3: TGCGCCAGCAGCTTGAAGGGGTCTAATGAAAAACTGTTTTTT. The encoded protein is CASSLKGSNEKLFF.

The chain links TRBV6-5 to TRBJ2-1, with D tentatively TRBD2 (5 bases). Germline V gene data show CDR1 as MNHEY and CDR2 as SVGAGI. V dropped 6 bases and J dropped 9 bases, with 18 bases sitting between them. The CDR3 has 14 amino acids. This chain's CDR3 is CASSLVGLASEQFF. The DNA of the CDR3 is TGTGCCAGCAGCCTTGTAGGCCTAGCTAGTGAGCAGTTCTTC.

The chain joins TRBV5-1 to TRBJ2-7; D possibly corresponds to TRBD2 (5 bases). Germline V CDR1 and CDR2: SGHRS, YFSETQ. The V and J ends lost 4 bases and 0 bases respectively, with 14 bases between them. The CDR3 length is 15 residues. This CDR3 reads CASSPGISFSYEQYF. The CDR3 coding sequence is TGCGCCAGCAGCCCGGGAATTTCCTTCTCCTACGAGCAGTACTTC.

The V gene is TRBV18, the J gene TRBJ2-7; D may be TRBD1 (5 bases). Germline V lookup: CDR1 KGHSH, CDR2 LQKENI. The CDR3 runs 14 residues. Trimming stripped 6 bases from V and 7 bases from J, with 19 bases between. In DNA, the CDR3 is TGTGCCAGCTCCCACCAGAGGAAGGGGTCGGAGCAGTACTTC. Encoded protein: CASSHQRKGSEQYF.

This chain connects TRBV20-1 to TRBJ2-2; D remains ambiguous. CDR1 and CDR2 from the germline V gene are DFQATT and SNEGSKA (reference sequence). This CDR3 comprises 10 residues. Between the trimmed V and J ends, which lost 5 bases and 7 bases, there was a span of 5 bases. The CDR3 coding sequence is TGCAGTGCTCACTACGGGGAGCTGTTTTTT. It translates to CSAHYGELFF.

Regarding this clone: In the same sample, other DNA sequences code for this CDR3. This sequence joins TRBV7-2 and TRBJ2-7, with 10 bases fitting TRBD2. Per germline, CDR1 SGHTA and CDR2 FQGNSA. CDR3 length equals 14 residues. The V gene end was trimmed by 4 bases and the J gene end by 5 bases; junction bases not matched to a gene: 5. The CDR3 reads CASSSSGSWHEQYF. Written as DNA, the CDR3 is TGTGCCAGCAGCTCTAGCGGGAGTTGGCACGAGCAGTACTTC.

The chain combines TRBV7-7 with TRBJ2-2; possibly TRBD1 for D (6 bases). The length of the CDR3 is 14 residues. The V gene's germline CDR1 is SSHAT and CDR2 FNYEAQ (reference sequence). Trimming left V 1 base short and J 5 bases short, with 8 bases between. CDR3 sequence reads: CASSLVQGTGELFF. The CDR3, as DNA: TGTGCCAGCAGCTTAGTTCAGGGGACCGGGGAGCTGTTTTTT.

The chain has TRBV6-1 and TRBJ2-5; 8 bases align to TRBD1. Germline V gene data show CDR1 as MNHNS and CDR2 as SASEGT. The trim removed 6 bases at V and 6 bases at J, leaving 6 bases unmatched. The length of the CDR3 is 13 residues. The CDR3, as DNA: TGTGCCAGCAGCAAGGACAGGGAGCAGACCCAGTACTTC. Its protein product is CASSKDREQTQYF.